This passage covers 2 T cell receptor beta chains from one sample sequenced in a study of T cell responses to AZD1222 COVID-19 vaccine. Repertoires were generated with immunoSEQ multiplex PCR, while TCRdb's copy carries only in-frame clones and drops some. Of about 90,000 clones listed, 89% are singletons. Specimen: peripheral blood, collected 28 days after the second AZD1222 dose. These receptors all come from an adult who received the AZD1222 COVID-19 vaccine.

This clone has more than one count but fewer than ten. The V call is TRBV2, the J call TRBJ2-1, with 12 nucleotides matching TRBD2. V lost 5 bases and J lost 4; bases outside the gene matches: 6. Germline V gene data show CDR1 as SNHLY and CDR2 as FYNNEI. The CDR3 contains 16 residues. CDR3 region: CASSLAGGAFYNEQFF. The CDR3 bases are TGTGCCAGCAGTCTAGCGGGGGGGGCGTTTTACAATGAGCAGTTCTTC. Variable domain in full (rest from reference TRBV2 and TRBJ2-1): EPEVTQTPSHQVTQMGQEVILRCVPISNHLYFYWYRQILGQKVEFLVSFYNNEISEKSEIFDDQFSVERPDGSNFTLKIRSTKLEDSAMYFCASSLAGGAFYNEQFFGPGTRLTVL.

The rearrangement uses TRBV3-1 (or the pseudogene TRBV3-2) and TRBJ1-2; 8 nucleotides agree with TRBD1. This CDR3 is built from 17 residues. CDR1 is LGHDT, CDR2 YNNKEL, per germline (reference sequence). Germline trimming cut 0 bases from V and 4 bases from J; bases unmatched to any gene: 10. Here the CDR3 reads CASSQDGTGTGIYGYTF. CDR3 bases: TGTGCCAGCAGCCAAGACGGGACCGGGACAGGCATCTATGGCTACACCTTC.